This TCR beta chain was sequenced during a study of CD8+ T cells in alopecia areata. The sequencing template was cDNA reverse transcribed from extracted RNA. TCRdb keeps only in-frame clones here, not all; method: immunoSEQ multiplex PCR. Found here are about 64,000 clones, about 40% of them singletons; the top ten hold around 54%. Study-wide findings and caveats: Researchers reported that TCR sharing among patients proved less clear than in mice, possibly HLA-linked. Compared with normal scalp, lesional scalp had higher clonality and more expanded CD8+ clones.

V shed 2 bases, J shed 5 bases, and the junction held 8 bases outside the gene matches. The CDR3 covers 15 residues. The germline V gene encodes CDR1 SGHRS and CDR2 YFSETQ. Collection of lesional scalp punch biopsies and peripheral blood was performed in alopecia areata patients. Investigators sorted PBMCs to obtain both CD4+ and CD8+ T cells. Notes on this clone: Its target is not known.

Sequencing was done on a sample of NKG2D-low CD8+ T cells sorted from blood. The genes are TRBV5-1 and TRBJ2-5; 8 bases match TRBD1. The TCR originated in a human donor with alopecia areata. The CDR3 sequence is CASSFTQGAGETQYF. CDR3 DNA: TGCGCCAGCAGCTTTACGCAGGGGGCTGGCGAGACCCAGTACTTC.